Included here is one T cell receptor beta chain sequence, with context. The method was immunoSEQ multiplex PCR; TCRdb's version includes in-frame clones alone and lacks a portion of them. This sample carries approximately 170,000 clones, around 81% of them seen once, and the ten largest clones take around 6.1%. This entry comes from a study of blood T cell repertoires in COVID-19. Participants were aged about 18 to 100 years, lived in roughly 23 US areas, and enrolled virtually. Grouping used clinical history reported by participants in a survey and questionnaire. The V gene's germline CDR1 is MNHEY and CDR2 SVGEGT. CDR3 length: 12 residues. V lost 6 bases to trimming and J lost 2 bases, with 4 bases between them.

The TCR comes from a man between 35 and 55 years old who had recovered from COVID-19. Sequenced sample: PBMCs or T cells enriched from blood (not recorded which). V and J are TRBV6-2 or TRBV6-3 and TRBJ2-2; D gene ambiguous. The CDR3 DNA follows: TGTGCCAGCAGCTTAAACACCGGGGAGCTGTTTTTT. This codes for CASSLNTGELFF.